One sample yielded the 7 T cell receptor beta chains listed below, sequenced in a study of regulatory T cells in long-lasting Graves disease. Time point here: newly diagnosed GD, antithyroid drugs for less than 3 months. There was RNA extracted from PBMCs, and the TCR library was made from it. Library construction for TCR beta used iRepertoire HTBI primers and Arm-PCR of CDR3 regions. TCRdb re-called the multiplex PCR reads through MiXCR, storing one row per CDR3 protein. The table records approximately 400,000 distinct CDR3 sequences, 15% of them present only once. A further study also used this sample, focusing on T cells in Graves' hyperthyroidism and ophthalmopathy.

Sequenced here: peripheral blood mononuclear cells (PBMCs), sampled at new diagnosis, from a patient treated with antithyroid drugs. Receptors were obtained from a woman in her twenties or thirties with Graves disease.

CDR3 bases: TGTGCCAGCAGAGGGGGGGATCGGGAAGCTTTCTTT. Its translation: CASRGGDREAFF. The chain couples TRBV14 to TRBJ1-1, with D possibly being TRBD1 (6 bases). With 6 bases removed from V and 8 bases from J, the gap between germline ends came to 13 bases. Germline V lookup: CDR1 SGHDN, CDR2 FVKESK. The CDR3 sequence is 12 residues long.

As concerns this clonotype: This sequence may be a read error, since a much larger clone differs from it by one base. This chain uses TRBV18 with TRBJ2-5; no firm D call. The CDR3 is 12 residues long. Germline CDR1 reads KGHSH; CDR2 reads LQKENI. For the CDR3, the DNA is TGTGTCAGCTCACTTTCACAAGAGACCCAGTACTTC. Residues: CVSSLSQETQYF. Full variable domain (missing parts from reference TRBV18 and TRBJ2-5): NAGVMQNPRHLVRRRGQEARLRCSPMKGHSHVYWYRQLPEEGLKFMVYLQKENIIDESGMPKERFSAEFPKEGPSILRIQQVVRGDSAAYFCVSSLSQETQYFGPGTRLLVL.

This clonotype was detected a few times. One end of the junction fails to match germline, which may point to a read error. The J gene is TRBJ2-7, the V gene TRBV28; D may be TRBD1 (6 bases). Per germline, CDR1 MDHEN and CDR2 SYDVKM. The CDR3 covers 15 residues. This CDR3 is CASSFAQGPSCEQYF. For the CDR3, the DNA is TGTGCCAGCAGTTTCGCACAGGGTCCGTCCTGCGAGCAGTACTTC.

This clonotype was observed at least ten times. V and J are TRBV24-1 and TRBJ2-3; 7 bases fit TRBD2. Unmatched junction bases numbered 12, after V lost 9 bases and J lost 4 bases. Germline assignment: CDR1 KGHDR and CDR2 SFDVKD. The length of the CDR3 is 15 residues. CDR3 in DNA: TGTGCCACCTCGCCGGGGCGGGAGATCCCAGATACGCAGTATTTT. Its protein is CATSPGREIPDTQYF.

This chain uses TRBV11-1 with TRBJ2-1; 12 nucleotides line up with TRBD2. V lost 3 bases and J lost 0; bases outside the gene matches: 3. Germline CDR1 is SGHAT and CDR2 is FQDESV (reference sequence). CDR3 size: 17 residues. The CDR3 nucleotides read TGTGCCAGCAGCTTGACTAGCGGGAGTACCTCCTACAATGAGCAGTTCTTC. Its translation is CASSLTSGSTSYNEQFF.

This clonotype showed up many times. V and J are TRBV5-1 and TRBJ2-7, with TRBD2 matching over 7 bases. This CDR3 has 15 residues. With 0 bases clipped from V and 4 bases from J, the junction kept 7 bases outside the gene matches. Germline lookup yields CDR1 SGHRS and CDR2 YFSETQ. The CDR3 DNA reads as TGCGCCAGCAGCTTGGTGGGCGGGAGCGGTTACGAGCAGTACTTC. This gives the protein CASSLVGGSGYEQYF.

This clonotype was found many times. The chain carries TRBV2 and TRBJ2-2; TRBD2 matches 7 bases. The germline CDR1 and CDR2 sequences are SNHLY and FYNNEI. Trimming took 8 bases from V and 1 from J; bases not matched to a gene: 4. CDR3 size: 14 residues. CDR3 protein: CASSRGGNTGELFF. CDR3 coding DNA: TGTGCCAGCTCACGCGGGGGGAACACCGGGGAGCTGTTTTTT.